A single sample is the source of the 5 T cell receptor beta chains below, sequenced in a study of cytomegalovirus exposure and HLA in healthy donors (dated by TCRdb to 2016 to 2017). Library prep was done by the immunoSEQ multiplex PCR assay. For the multiplex PCR, a mixture combining 60 forward primers for TCR Vbeta segments and 13 reverse primers for TCR Jbeta segments was used. The table comes from immuneACCESS by way of TCRdb, which keeps in-frame sequences with V and J called. Part of the clones is missing from these tables; in studies checked, under half for an unresolved V gene and the rest for unknown reasons. Recorded for this sample are about 150,000 clones; roughly 74% of them occurred a single time. The top ten clones comprise 2.5% to 3% of the sample. Sequenced: PBMCs. All receptors come from a man in his late teens or twenties in good health and CMV-seronegative.

This rearrangement joins TRBV11-3 to TRBJ2-7; TRBD1 might be the D (6 bases). The germline CDR1 and CDR2 sequences are SGHNT and YENEEA. The CDR3 length is 16 residues. V was shortened by 0 bases and J by 7 bases, with 19 bases between the two germline ends. This chain's CDR3 is CASSLDTGTHLEEQYF. In DNA, the CDR3 is TGTGCCAGCAGCTTAGATACAGGGACCCACCTAGAGGAGCAGTACTTC. The variable domain in full, with the rest retrieved from reference TRBV11-3 and TRBJ2-7, is EAGVVQSPRYKIIEKKQPVAFWCNPISGHNTLYWYLQNLGQGPELLIRYENEEAVDDSQLPKDRFSAERLKGVDSTLKIQPAELGDSAVYLCASSLDTGTHLEEQYFGPGTRLTVT.

This clone was seen a handful of times. The CDR3 sequence: CASSSYRAQLSYEQYV. CDR3 coding DNA: TGTGCCAGCAGCTCGTACAGGGCGCAACTCTCCTACGAGCAGTACGTC. V gene TRBV5-6 combines with J gene TRBJ2-7; D is perhaps TRBD1 (6 bases). V dropped 3 bases and J dropped 0 bases, with 16 bases sitting between them. The CDR3 runs 16 residues. Germline assignment: CDR1 SGHDT and CDR2 YYEEEE.

V usage is TRBV19 and J usage is TRBJ1-1; 9 bases map to TRBD1. The CDR3 loop spans 15 amino acids. The J segment lost 5 bases and the V segment lost 4 bases, leaving 8 bases of the junction unmatched. Germline-derived CDR1 and CDR2 are LNHDA and SQIVND (reference sequence). The CDR3 DNA follows: TGTGCCAGTAGTACCCGACAGGGGGTATGGACTGAAGCTTTCTTT. This gives the protein CASSTRQGVWTEAFF.

This chain uses TRBV5-1 with TRBJ2-6; TRBD2 matches 7 bases. Germline CDR1 SGHRS, CDR2 YFSETQ. V trimming: 0 bases; J trimming: 1 base; junction bases outside the gene matches: 10. This CDR3 has 19 amino acids. The DNA of the CDR3 is TGCGCCAGCAGCTTGGATGGGACTACCCGTCAATCTGGGGCCAACGTCCTGACTTTC. Its translation is CASSLDGTTRQSGANVLTF.

The chain has TRBV7-9 and TRBJ1-2; 7 nucleotides agree with TRBD1. The V and J ends lost 0 bases and 4 bases, in that order; junction bases with no gene match: 11. Germline values: CDR1 SEHNR, CDR2 FQNEAQ (reference sequence). This CDR3 is 17 amino acids long. CDR3 sequence reads: CASSLALGQAGFYGYTF. The CDR3 nucleotides are TGTGCCAGCAGCTTAGCTTTAGGACAGGCTGGATTCTATGGCTACACCTTC.